What follows are 23 T cell receptor beta chains derived from one specimen sequenced in a study of T cell repertoires in aging, cancer and after chemotherapy. Multiplex touch-down PCR with TRB-A/B primers amplified rearranged V-D-J TRB sequences. Using its own MiXCR run on the multiplex PCR reads, TCRdb lists one record per CDR3 protein. The sample contains some 9,900 distinct CDR3 sequences, 30% to 40% of which appear only once. Peripheral blood genomic DNA, not sorted cells or RNA, was the template. The sequenced sample consisted of blood. The receptors stem from a human donor in good health.

The chain combines TRBV10-1 with TRBJ2-2, with 11 positions matching TRBD2. V lost 0 bases, J lost 2 bases, and 5 bases stayed unmatched. Germline V gene data show CDR1 as WNHNN and CDR2 as SYGVQD (reference sequence). This CDR3 region has 18 residues. The CDR3 nucleotides are TGCGCCAGCAGTGAGTCGACTAGCGGGGACAATAACACCGGGGAGCTGTTTTTT. Its protein product is CASSESTSGDNNTGELFF.

The chain is built from TRBV7-2 and TRBJ2-3; no firm D call. Per the germline V gene, CDR1 is SGHTA and CDR2 is FQGNSA. This CDR3 spans 14 amino acids. Trimming stripped 1 base from V and 6 bases from J, with 11 bases between. CDR3 sequence (DNA): TGTGCCAGCAGCTTAGGTGGGCTTGGGGATACGCAGTATTTT. Translated, it gives CASSLGGLGDTQYF.

By share, this clonotype ranks as medium-sized. The genes are TRBV30 and TRBJ1-6; possible D gene TRBD1, 5 bases. The CDR3 contains 14 residues. Germline-derived CDR1 and CDR2 are GTSNPN and SVGIG (reference sequence). V was pared by 0 bases and J by 9 bases, with 12 bases between. CDR3 in DNA: TGTGCCTGGAGTGTGACAGCTCGGGGTTCACCCCTCCACTTT. Translation: CAWSVTARGSPLHF.

This clonotype was seen a single time. The gene calls are TRBV28 and TRBJ1-2; 8 bases line up with TRBD1. The CDR3 is 15 amino acids. In germline, CDR1 is MDHEN, CDR2 SYDVKM. Trimming cost V 3 bases and J 3 bases; bases outside gene matches: 6. CDR3 nucleotide sequence: TGTGCCAGCAGTTTTCCAGGGGGCGCGGACTATGGCTACACCTTC. As protein: CASSFPGGADYGYTF.

This sequence joins TRBV20-1 and TRBJ2-3; tentatively, D is TRBD1 (6 bases). The CDR3 is made up of 13 amino acids. The germline CDR1 and CDR2 sequences are DFQATT and SNEGSKA (reference sequence). The V gene lost 2 bases and the J gene lost 1 base, with 7 bases spanning the gap. CDR3 nucleotide sequence: TGCAGTGCTAGAAGACAGGGCACAGATACGCAGTATTTT. Amino acid sequence: CSARRQGTDTQYF.

This clonotype was recorded a few times. DNA of the CDR3: TGTGCCACCAGCAGAGATCGAAGCTCTGGGGCCAACGTCCTGACTTTC. Its protein product is CATSRDRSSGANVLTF. The chain links TRBV15 to TRBJ2-6; D uncertain. Looked up from germline, CDR1 is LNHNV and CDR2 is YYDKDF (reference sequence). Trimming removed 0 bases from V and 0 bases from J, with 6 bases in between. CDR3 length equals 16 residues. Filled out from reference TRBV15 and TRBJ2-6, the complete variable domain reads DAMVIQNPRYQVTQFGKPVTLSCSQTLNHNVMYWYQQKSSQAPKLLFHYYDKDFNNEADTPDNFQSRRPNTSFCFLDIRSPGLGDTAMYLCATSRDRSSGANVLTFGAGSRLTVL.

The chain carries TRBV6-5 and TRBJ2-2; perhaps TRBD1 as D (5 bases). This CDR3 has 16 residues. Germline V CDR1 and CDR2: MNHEY, SVGAGI. With 5 bases removed from V and 5 bases from J, the gap between germline ends came to 18 bases. For the CDR3, the DNA is TGTGCCAGCAGTGAGTCGGGCAGGGCGAGGACCGGGGAGCTGTTTTTT. This translates into CASSESGRARTGELFF.

This clonotype was recorded once. The J gene is TRBJ2-7, the V gene TRBV5-1; D gene uncertain. The CDR3 sequence is 14 residues long. Deletions cut 0 bases from V and 1 base from J, with 8 bases between. Germline V CDR1 and CDR2: SGHRS, YFSETQ. CDR3 nucleotide sequence: TGCGCCAGCAGCTTGGGGCAGGATTCCTACGAGCAGTACTTC. It codes for CASSLGQDSYEQYF.

The V and J genes are TRBV28 and TRBJ2-5; D is undetermined. Trimming cost V 3 bases and J 3 bases, with 11 bases left between them. Germline lookup yields CDR1 MDHEN and CDR2 SYDVKM. The CDR3 has 14 residues. The CDR3 DNA follows: TGTGCCAGCAGTTTTCGGGTCAGAGAAGAGACCCAGTACTTC. The encoded protein is CASSFRVREETQYF.

This clonotype has a handful of counts. The rearrangement joins TRBV7-9 to TRBJ2-7, with unresolved D. The germline gives CDR1 SEHNR, CDR2 FQNEAQ (reference sequence). V dropped 1 base and J dropped 5 bases, with 15 bases sitting between them. The CDR3 is 15 residues long. The CDR3 here is CASSLVGWAIDEQYV. DNA of the CDR3: TGTGCCAGCAGCTTAGTGGGGTGGGCGATTGACGAGCAGTACGTC.

The J gene is TRBJ1-2, the V gene TRBV20-1; 9 nucleotides align to TRBD1. This CDR3 contains 14 residues. Trimming removed 5 bases from V and 7 bases from J; junction bases left unmatched: 11. CDR1 and CDR2 (germline): DFQATT, SNEGSKA (reference sequence). The CDR3 region has the DNA TGCAGTGCTTATAGACAGGGGGGAGAGGGTGGCTACACCTTC. Protein sequence: CSAYRQGGEGGYTF.

This clonotype has only a few counts. The CDR3 region is CSARDSRETDTQYF. For the CDR3, the DNA is TGCAGTGCTAGGGACAGTAGGGAAACAGATACGCAGTATTTT. The chain links TRBV20-1 to TRBJ2-3; the D gene is possibly TRBD1 (6 bases). CDR1 is DFQATT, CDR2 SNEGSKA, per germline (reference sequence). There are 14 residues in the CDR3. The V and J ends lost 3 bases and 3 bases respectively, with 13 bases between them.

The V and J genes are TRBV30 and TRBJ2-5; D is perhaps TRBD1 (6 bases). CDR3 size: 14 residues. The ends were cut back, 3 bases at V and 2 bases at J, with 13 bases in the middle. CDR1 and CDR2 (germline): GTSNPN, SVGIG (reference sequence). The CDR3 is CAWSAQGWQETQYF. In DNA, the CDR3 is TGTGCCTGGAGCGCACAGGGATGGCAAGAGACCCAGTACTTC.

By its share, this clonotype is medium-sized. This chain links TRBV6-4 with TRBJ2-1, with 9 bases lining up with TRBD2. The length of the CDR3 is 14 residues. With 2 bases clipped from V and 7 bases from J, the junction kept 3 bases outside the gene matches. Germline V gives CDR1 MRHNA, CDR2 SNTAGT. CDR3: CASSDGGGGNEQFF. CDR3 coding DNA: TGTGCCAGCAGTGACGGCGGGGGGGGGAATGAGCAGTTCTTC.

The V gene is TRBV20-1, the J gene TRBJ2-4; no firm D call. The V gene lost 4 bases and the J gene lost 4 bases, with 8 bases spanning the gap. Looked up from germline, CDR1 is DFQATT and CDR2 is SNEGSKA (reference sequence). The CDR3 sequence is 12 residues long. CDR3 DNA: TGCAGTGCTATTGGGGTAAAAAACATTCAGTACTTC. This sequence encodes CSAIGVKNIQYF.

This chain uses TRBV12-3 or TRBV12-4 with TRBJ2-5; TRBD2 matches 9 bases. V lost 6 bases and J lost 4; bases outside the gene matches: 9. The CDR3 is 15 amino acids. The CDR3 protein is CASSLMAGGPETQYF. CDR3 coding DNA: TGTGCCAGCAGCTTAATGGCGGGGGGGCCAGAGACCCAGTACTTC.

This chain joins TRBV7-2 and TRBJ2-1; tentatively, D is TRBD1 or TRBD2 (5 bases each). CDR1 is SGHTA, CDR2 FQGNSA, per germline. CDR3 length: 15 amino acids. Trimming took off 5 bases at V and 3 bases at J, with 14 bases between the two ends. CDR3 DNA sequence: TGTGCCAGCAGCCCTCCGGGACCCAACTACAATGAGCAGTTCTTC. This codes for CASSPPGPNYNEQFF.

The rearrangement joins TRBV20-1 to TRBJ1-1; a weak D match, TRBD1 (6 bases). Trimming stripped 6 bases from V and 1 base from J, with 9 bases between. The CDR3 length is 12 residues. Germline V lookup: CDR1 DFQATT, CDR2 SNEGSKA (reference sequence). CDR3 coding DNA: TGCAGTGCCACGACAGGGAACACTGAAGCTTTCTTT. Amino acids: CSATTGNTEAFF.

The CDR3 DNA reads as TGCAGTGCTAGTGACGAGTCAAATGAAAAACTGTTTTTT. Protein: CSASDESNEKLFF. The chain combines TRBV20-1 with TRBJ1-4; D uncertain. V lost 3 bases to trimming and J lost 5 bases, with 10 bases between them. This CDR3 is 13 amino acids long. From germline, CDR1 is DFQATT and CDR2 SNEGSKA (reference sequence).

This rearrangement joins TRBV5-1 to TRBJ1-2, with TRBD1 matching 8 bases. Germline values: CDR1 SGHRS, CDR2 YFSETQ. The CDR3 is 16 amino acids. V shed 4 bases, J shed 3 bases, and the junction held 11 bases outside the gene matches. The CDR3 reads CASSQRIRGRDYGYTF. Written as DNA, the CDR3 is TGCGCCAGCAGCCAAAGGATCAGGGGGCGAGACTATGGCTACACCTTC.

The rearrangement uses TRBV19 and TRBJ2-7; 9 bases fit TRBD1. CDR1 is LNHDA, CDR2 SQIVND, per germline (reference sequence). V trimming: 3 bases; J trimming: 2 bases; junction bases outside the gene matches: 5. This CDR3 spans 15 amino acids. The CDR3: CASSMAGQGAYEQYF. CDR3 DNA: TGTGCCAGTAGTATGGCGGGACAGGGTGCCTACGAGCAGTACTTC.

This clonotype was seen only a few times. The chain uses TRBV7-2 and TRBJ2-2; no clear D gene. The CDR3 is made up of 15 amino acids. V lost 5 bases to trimming and J lost 0 bases, with 10 bases between them. Germline V lookup: CDR1 SGHTA, CDR2 FQGNSA. Here the CDR3 reads CASSGRVPNTGELFF. The CDR3, as DNA: TGTGCCAGCAGCGGTAGGGTCCCGAACACCGGGGAGCTGTTTTTT.

This clonotype ranks as medium-sized. This chain connects TRBV6-5 to TRBJ2-1; D may be TRBD2 (6 bases). Germline V gene sequence: CDR1 MNHEY, CDR2 SVGAGI. Trimming shortened V by 0 bases and J by 8 bases, and 20 bases separated the two germline ends. The CDR3 spans 17 residues. Here the CDR3 reads CASSYSPTAGVSHEQFF. CDR3 DNA: TGTGCCAGCAGTTACTCCCCCACAGCGGGTGTCAGCCATGAGCAGTTCTTC.